This T cell receptor (beta chain) was obtained from a study of blood T cell repertoires in COVID-19. Participant-given clinical history determined each cohort assignment. Recovered participants had two consecutive negative NP/OP PCR tests, healthcare professional clearance, or symptom resolution. The germline gives CDR1 KGHSH, CDR2 LQKENI. Trimming took off 5 bases at V and 3 bases at J, with 13 bases between the two ends. The CDR3 loop spans 14 amino acids. Some clones are missing from TCRdb's copy, which holds only in-frame ones; the method was immunoSEQ multiplex PCR. The data show around 280,000 clones, with under 90% seen just once and 1.5% to 2% held by the top ten.

Sequencing input: PBMCs or T cells enriched from blood (not recorded which). The rearrangement uses TRBV18 and TRBJ1-2, with a possible D match to TRBD1 (5 bases). The clonotype was recovered from a woman aged 40 to 50 who had recovered from COVID-19. The CDR3 sequence: CASSTGTDYYGYTF. The CDR3 coding sequence is TGTGCCAGCTCAACAGGAACTGACTACTATGGCTACACCTTC.